This T cell receptor (beta chain) was retrieved from a study of T cells expressing NK-cell markers. Study as a whole: According to the study, TCR beta repertoires originated from sorted CD3+CD56+NKG2C+, CD3+CD56+NKG2C- and CD3+CD56-NKG2C+ T cells.

General observations from the study: Also leading the CD3+CD56-NKG2C+ fraction in several donors were these clonotypes.

The length of the CDR3 is 13 residues. CDR1 is MNHEY, CDR2 SMNVEV, per germline (reference sequence). No DNA is given; TCRdb re-called the 5' RACE reads and lists each CDR3 protein once. Reported are a few hundred thousand distinct CDR3 sequences; the ten largest clones contain around 4.9%. With respect to this clonotype: Its antigen is as yet unknown.

The sample was blood T cells: a sorted CD56 or NKG2C T cell subset, CD4+ or CD8+ T cells, or bulk PBMC T cells (not recorded which). The chain has TRBV27 and TRBJ2-5. The receptor's source is a man aged 18-75 years in good health. CDR3 loop: CASSRRTQETQYF.